The present T cell receptor (beta chain) was sequenced within a study of shared clonotypes between healthy human individuals. Researchers ran the assay at a deep level. The assay was immunoSEQ multiplex PCR, and TCRdb's table has in-frame clones only and misses some. The sample gives about 79,000 clones, roughly two thirds of which show up once; just over 50% is in the top ten. This clone has only a few counts. Its antigen is not identified. Study-wide findings and caveats: Approximately 4.9% of naive CD4 clonotypes were shared across several donors.

The donor cohort consisted entirely of Caucasian adults residing in Nashville, Tennessee. The ends were cut back, 2 bases at V and 5 bases at J, with 9 bases in the middle. The germline V gene encodes CDR1 SGHDN and CDR2 FVKESK. The CDR3 loop spans 13 amino acids. V gene TRBV14 combines with J gene TRBJ1-2; D is undetermined. The clonotype originates from a man younger than 40 in good health. Sequenced material: memory CD8+ T cells sorted from blood. Documented subset: CD45RO+ cells pooled with CCR7-negative TemRA cells. In DNA, the CDR3 is TGTGCCAGCAGCCAACAAGTAGTGTATGGCTACACCTTC. It codes for CASSQQVVYGYTF.